Each of the 5 T cell receptor beta chains below was sequenced from the same sample in a study of graft-versus-host responses after intestinal transplantation. TCRdb's table, derived via immunoSEQ multiplex PCR, lists solely in-frame clones and lacks some. The sample holds about 120,000 clones, approximately 92% seen once. No antigen has been assigned to these receptors. The material sequenced was unstimulated CD4+ T cells sorted from spleen or lymph node cells, taken before intestinal transplant. The receptors originated from a human donor who received an intestinal transplant.

The chain has TRBV7-8 and TRBJ2-1; 12 positions match TRBD2. The CDR3 is 16 residues long. Per germline, CDR1 SGHVS and CDR2 FQNEAQ. The trim removed 5 bases at V and 7 bases at J, leaving 9 bases unmatched. The CDR3 nucleotides read TGTGCCAGCAGCCACAGGGGGCTAGCGGGGGGGAATGAGCAGTTCTTC. As protein: CASSHRGLAGGNEQFF.

The chain links TRBV6-4 to TRBJ2-7, with no clear D. CDR1 and CDR2 from the germline V gene are MRHNA and SNTAGT. The CDR3 is 11 residues long. Trimming stripped 2 bases from V and 2 bases from J, with 1 base between. The CDR3 reads CASSDTYEQYF. The CDR3 bases are TGTGCCAGCAGTGACACCTACGAGCAGTACTTC.

The chain couples TRBV30 to TRBJ2-3; D is possibly TRBD1 or TRBD2 (5 bases each). The V gene's germline CDR1 is GTSNPN and CDR2 SVGIG (reference sequence). V was clipped by 0 bases and J by 6 bases, with 13 bases between them. CDR3 size: 14 residues. CDR3 region: CAWSVLPGTDTQYF. The CDR3 DNA reads as TGTGCCTGGAGTGTTCTTCCAGGGACGGATACGCAGTATTTT.

The chain couples TRBV6-6 to TRBJ2-5; a possible D gene is TRBD1 (6 bases). Looked up from germline, CDR1 is MNHNY and CDR2 is SVGAGI (reference sequence). V shed 1 base and J shed 2 bases, with 8 bases lying between them. The CDR3 length is 14 residues. The CDR3 DNA reads as TGTGCCAGCAGTTACTTTCAGGGGCAAGAGACCCAGTACTTC. Its protein is CASSYFQGQETQYF.

The chain has TRBV19 and TRBJ2-1; D is unresolved. V was clipped by 10 bases and J by 10 bases, with 17 bases between them. The germline V gene encodes CDR1 LNHDA and CDR2 SQIVND (reference sequence). The CDR3 is 12 residues long. In nucleotides, the CDR3 is TGTGCCACCGAAGGACCTGCAGGCGAGCAGTTCTTC. Amino acid sequence: CATEGPAGEQFF.